The 29 T cell receptor beta chains in this list originate from one sample, sequenced in a study of blood T cell repertoires in COVID-19. The data were produced by immunoSEQ multiplex PCR, yet TCRdb's version contains in-frame clones alone and is incomplete. The data hold fewer than 300,000 clones, with about 86% observed a single time. Sequences were obtained from peripheral blood. The receptors were sampled from a man older than 75 with acute or convalescent COVID-19.

J is TRBJ1-2 and V is TRBV5-4; 11 bases line up with TRBD1. The trim removed 4 bases at V and 0 bases at J, leaving 5 bases unmatched. The CDR3 totals 16 residues. Looked up from germline, CDR1 is SGHNT and CDR2 is YYREEE (reference sequence). CDR3 loop: CASSGQGALSNYGYTF. CDR3 in DNA: TGTGCCAGCAGCGGACAGGGGGCCCTATCTAACTATGGCTACACCTTC.

The J gene is TRBJ2-5, the V gene TRBV3-1 (or the pseudogene TRBV3-2); the D gene is possibly TRBD2 (5 bases). Trimming left V 0 bases short and J 4 bases short, with 18 bases between. Germline V gene sequence: CDR1 LGHDT, CDR2 YNNKEL (reference sequence). The CDR3 has 17 amino acids. The CDR3 DNA follows: TGTGCCAGCAGCCAAGATTTCCGGGGTCGAGGGCGAGAGACCCAGTACTTC. Its protein product is CASSQDFRGRGRETQYF.

The genes are TRBV10-2 and TRBJ2-7, with 9 positions matching TRBD2. CDR1 is WSHSY and CDR2 is SAAADI in the germline V gene. This CDR3 region has 15 residues. V was pared by 8 bases and J by 0 bases, with 8 bases of the junction left unmatched. CDR3: CASESKREVSYEQYF. The CDR3 coding sequence is TGCGCCAGCGAGTCCAAGCGGGAGGTCTCCTACGAGCAGTACTTC.

The genes are TRBV19 and TRBJ1-6, with 7 bases identical to TRBD1. The CDR3 has 16 residues. The V gene end was trimmed by 2 bases and the J gene end by 1 base; junction bases not matched to a gene: 2. In germline, CDR1 is LNHDA, CDR2 SQIVND (reference sequence). CDR3 loop: CASSIQGESYNSPLHF. The CDR3 nucleotides are TGTGCCAGTAGTATACAGGGGGAATCCTATAATTCACCCCTCCACTTT.

About this clone itself: An end of the junction does not agree with germline; a read error may underlie this. This chain joins TRBV5-1 and TRBJ2-5; 8 bases agree with TRBD2. Germline V gene sequence: CDR1 SGHRS, CDR2 YFSETQ. CDR3 length: 14 residues. The CDR3 sequence is CASSLSDIPAGVDF. CDR3 DNA sequence: TGCGCCAGCAGCTTGTCGGACATACCAGCGGGAGTTGACTTC.

This clone showed up just once. V and J are TRBV9 and TRBJ2-2, with 7 bases identical to TRBD2. The CDR3 runs to 14 residues. The germline gives CDR1 SGDLS, CDR2 YYNGEE. V lost 0 bases and J lost 7; bases outside the gene matches: 3. The CDR3, as DNA: TGTGCCAGCAGCGTAGTATCGGGGGGCGGGGAGCTGTTTTTT. Translating it yields CASSVVSGGGELFF.

For the CDR3, the DNA is TGTGCCAGCTCACGGGCAGTGTATCAGCCCCAGCATTTT. Its translation is CASSRAVYQPQHF. The genes are TRBV18 and TRBJ1-5; D remains ambiguous. Per germline, CDR1 KGHSH and CDR2 LQKENI. Deletions cut 4 bases from V and 5 bases from J, with 9 bases between. This CDR3 contains 13 residues.

In DNA, the CDR3 is TGTGCCAGCAGTCCCCTCTTCGGAGTGTATGGGGCCAACGTCCTGACTTTC. It codes for CASSPLFGVYGANVLTF. The chain employs TRBV27 and TRBJ2-6, with D unclear. V lost 5 bases and J 3 bases, leaving 17 bases between the germline ends. Germline loops: CDR1 MNHEY, CDR2 SMNVEV (reference sequence). The CDR3 is 17 residues long.

V and J are TRBV19 and TRBJ2-5, with D perhaps TRBD2 (6 bases). Trimming left V 3 bases short and J 1 base short, with 15 bases between. This CDR3 has 16 amino acids. The germline gives CDR1 LNHDA, CDR2 SQIVND (reference sequence). The CDR3 is CASSINLGGAQETQYF. The DNA of the CDR3 is TGTGCCAGTAGTATTAATTTGGGGGGAGCCCAAGAGACCCAGTACTTC. The complete variable domain, with remaining parts taken from reference TRBV19 and TRBJ2-5, reads DGGITQSPKYLFRKEGQNVTLSCEQNLNHDAMYWYRQDPGQGLRLIYYSQIVNDFQKGDIAEGYSVSREKKESFPLTVTSAQKNPTAFYLCASSINLGGAQETQYFGPGTRLLVL.

CDR3 residues: CATSDVTGMNTGELFF. The CDR3 DNA reads TGTGCCACCAGTGATGTAACCGGGATGAACACCGGGGAGCTGTTTTTT. The chain is built from TRBV24-1 and TRBJ2-2; D perhaps matches TRBD2 (5 bases). Looked up from germline, CDR1 is KGHDR and CDR2 is SFDVKD. This CDR3 spans 16 amino acids. V lost 3 bases to trimming and J lost 1 base, with 11 bases between them.

The count of this clone is one. This sequence joins TRBV7-2 and TRBJ2-2; 8 bases are shared with TRBD1. Looked up from germline, CDR1 is SGHTA and CDR2 is FQGNSA. This CDR3 comprises 12 residues. Trimming at V came to 11 bases and at J to 4 bases, leaving 3 bases not matched to a gene. The CDR3 DNA is TGTGCCCTCAGGGGGCTCACCGGGGAGCTGTTTTTT. Protein: CALRGLTGELFF. Full variable domain (outside the CDR3, taken from reference TRBV7-2 and TRBJ2-2): GAGVSQSPSNKVTEKGKDVELRCDPISGHTALYWYRQSLGQGLEFLIYFQGNSAPDKSGLPSDRFSAERTGGSVSTLTIQRTQQEDSAVYLCALRGLTGELFFGEGSRLTVL.

This chain joins TRBV5-1 and TRBJ2-1; 11 positions match TRBD2. The ends lost 4 bases at V and 4 bases at J; junction bases unmatched: 7. The CDR3 consists of 16 residues. Germline V gene sequence: CDR1 SGHRS, CDR2 YFSETQ. In DNA form, the CDR3 reads TGCGCCAGCAGCCTGGAGGGGACTAGCGGTTACAATGAGCAGTTCTTC. Amino acid sequence: CASSLEGTSGYNEQFF.

V usage is TRBV5-1 and J usage is TRBJ2-3; the match to TRBD2 covers 8 bases. Unmatched junction bases numbered 6, after V lost 2 bases and J lost 1 base. This CDR3 comprises 16 residues. Per germline, CDR1 SGHRS and CDR2 YFSETQ. The CDR3 sequence: CASSFGGGLGTDTQYF. DNA of the CDR3: TGCGCCAGCAGCTTCGGCGGGGGGCTCGGCACAGATACGCAGTATTTT.

V usage is TRBV19 and J usage is TRBJ2-2; a possible D gene is TRBD2 (6 bases). Germline-derived CDR1 and CDR2 are LNHDA and SQIVND (reference sequence). The ends were cut back, 9 bases at V and 4 bases at J, with 24 bases in the middle. The CDR3 runs to 17 residues. The CDR3, as DNA: TGTGCCAGCGGGACTTCTGGGGCTAGCGTTATCACCGGGGAGCTGTTTTTT. Its translation: CASGTSGASVITGELFF.

This chain uses TRBV5-1 with TRBJ2-2, with TRBD1 as a possible D gene (5 bases). Germline V lookup: CDR1 SGHRS, CDR2 YFSETQ. The V and J ends lost 2 bases and 3 bases respectively, with 11 bases between them. The CDR3 covers 15 residues. Written as DNA, the CDR3 is TGCGCCAGCAGCTTCGGGTCAGGGTACACCGGGGAGCTGTTTTTT. Translating it yields CASSFGSGYTGELFF.

The chain has TRBV6-6 and TRBJ1-2, with 7 bases fitting TRBD1. Per germline, CDR1 MNHNY and CDR2 SVGAGI (reference sequence). V was clipped by 0 bases and J by 7 bases; unmatched bases: 2. The CDR3 has 13 residues. As DNA, the CDR3 is TGTGCCAGCAGTTACTCGAGGGGGCCTGGCTACACCTTC. Protein: CASSYSRGPGYTF.

The rearrangement uses TRBV11-3 and TRBJ2-3, with TRBD1 matching 9 bases. Germline CDR1 SGHNT, CDR2 YENEEA. The CDR3 sequence is 18 residues long. Germline trimming cut 3 bases from V and 1 base from J; bases unmatched to any gene: 11. The CDR3 region has the DNA TGTGCCAGCAGCTTCACAGGGGGCTCGCTTAGGGGCACAGATACGCAGTATTTT. Translated: CASSFTGGSLRGTDTQYF.

The chain's CDR3 is CASSSTGLSGYTF. The CDR3 region has the DNA TGTGCCAGCAGTTCGACAGGGTTGAGTGGCTACACCTTC. The chain has TRBV6-4 and TRBJ1-2; 7 bases match TRBD1. The CDR3 has 13 residues. Germline-derived CDR1 and CDR2 are MRHNA and SNTAGT. Unmatched junction bases numbered 7, after V lost 5 bases and J lost 7 bases.

This clone was seen only a few times. The chain is built from TRBV14 and TRBJ2-2, with 7 bases aligning to TRBD1. This CDR3 is built from 13 residues. Germline V gene data show CDR1 as SGHDN and CDR2 as FVKESK. Germline trimming cut 5 bases from V and 7 bases from J; bases unmatched to any gene: 4. The CDR3 loop is CASSSNRGGELFF. The CDR3, as DNA: TGTGCCAGCAGCTCGAACAGGGGCGGGGAGCTGTTTTTT.

The gene calls are TRBV27 and TRBJ2-5; TRBD2 matches 14 bases. With 6 bases clipped from V and 4 bases from J, the junction kept 10 bases outside the gene matches. Germline V gives CDR1 MNHEY, CDR2 SMNVEV (reference sequence). The CDR3 has 17 residues. The CDR3 sequence: CASSPRRLAGGPETQYF. CDR3 sequence (DNA): TGTGCCAGCAGCCCGAGACGACTAGCGGGAGGGCCAGAGACCCAGTACTTC.

The chain carries TRBV6-5 and TRBJ1-1; D is perhaps TRBD1 (6 bases). Trimming removed 8 bases from V and 6 bases from J, with 16 bases in between. Germline V gives CDR1 MNHEY, CDR2 SVGAGI. CDR3 length: 13 residues. CDR3 sequence: CASLVGAKAEAFF. CDR3 bases: TGTGCCAGCTTGGTGGGGGCGAAGGCTGAAGCTTTCTTT.

V gene TRBV2 combines with J gene TRBJ2-5, with D perhaps matching TRBD1 (6 bases). CDR1 is SNHLY, CDR2 FYNNEI, per germline. The V gene lost 5 bases and the J gene lost 9 bases, with 22 bases spanning the gap. The CDR3 totals 15 residues. The CDR3 sequence: CASSSLPLTGRAQYF. For the CDR3, the DNA is TGTGCCAGCAGTTCCCTTCCTCTTACAGGGCGGGCCCAGTACTTC.

The chain is built from TRBV11-2 and TRBJ2-1, with D possibly TRBD1 on 7 matching bases. From germline, CDR1 is SGHAT and CDR2 FQNNGV. The length of the CDR3 is 17 residues. The V end lost 5 bases, the J end lost 2 bases, and 19 bases lay between the germline ends. CDR3: CASSLRGSSDPYNEQFF. CDR3 coding DNA: TGTGCCAGCAGCCTCAGGGGGTCTAGCGATCCCTACAATGAGCAGTTCTTC.

The chain combines TRBV7-8 with TRBJ1-2; D not certain. Germline assignment: CDR1 SGHVS and CDR2 FQNEAQ. CDR3 length: 12 amino acids. V was trimmed by 5 bases and J by 4 bases, leaving 8 bases between them. The CDR3 loop is CASSQTGYGYTF. CDR3 DNA sequence: TGTGCCAGCAGCCAGACGGGCTATGGCTACACCTTC.

This clone occurred once. The V call is TRBV5-1, the J call TRBJ2-5; 9 bases map to TRBD1. With V trimmed by 4 bases and J by 7 bases, 11 bases remained unmatched. This CDR3 comprises 15 residues. Germline CDR1 SGHRS, CDR2 YFSETQ. This CDR3 is CASSPQGQGGGTQYF. The CDR3 coding sequence is TGCGCCAGCAGCCCGCAGGGACAGGGAGGAGGGACCCAGTACTTC.

This CDR3 is CASSTTRGRQFF. Written as DNA, the CDR3 is TGTGCCAGCAGCACCACGCGGGGTAGGCAGTTCTTC. This chain links TRBV5-4 with TRBJ2-1, with TRBD2 as a possible D gene (6 bases). This CDR3 has 12 residues. V was trimmed by 4 bases and J by 12 bases, leaving 14 bases between them. CDR1 is SGHNT and CDR2 is YYREEE in the germline V gene (reference sequence).

CDR3 loop: CASSQGQESYEQYF. For the CDR3, the DNA is TGTGCCAGCAGCCAGGGACAGGAGAGCTACGAGCAGTACTTC. This chain uses TRBV9 with TRBJ2-7; TRBD1 matches 8 bases. This CDR3 region has 14 residues. Germline V CDR1 and CDR2: SGDLS, YYNGEE. V dropped 4 bases and J dropped 3; count of bases not matched to a gene: 6.

To note about this clone: Other DNA sequences within the sample encode an identical CDR3. The gene calls are TRBV6-1 and TRBJ1-5; no firm D call. Per germline, CDR1 MNHNS and CDR2 SASEGT. The CDR3 extends over 12 amino acids. Trimming removed 2 bases at V and 6 bases at J, with 5 bases between. The chain's CDR3 is CASSEPVQPQHF. CDR3 coding DNA: TGTGCCAGCAGTGAACCGGTTCAGCCCCAGCATTTT.

The chain employs TRBV19 and TRBJ2-7; TRBD1 aligns across 9 bases. CDR3 size: 15 residues. V dropped 9 bases and J dropped 1; count of bases not matched to a gene: 10. CDR1 LNHDA and CDR2 SQIVND come from the germline V gene (reference sequence). The DNA for the CDR3 is TGTGCCAGCGCCGGGACAGGGTATCTATCCTACGAGCAGTACTTC. Amino acid sequence: CASAGTGYLSYEQYF.